These 20 T cell receptor beta chains were sequenced from one sample in a study of response to subunit inactivated influenza vaccine. One entry per CDR3 protein results from TCRdb running MiXCR on the RT-PCR reads. The data show around 650,000 distinct CDR3 sequences, more than 15% seen once. This specimen consisted of PBMCs from blood, obtained 12 days after vaccination. These receptors were obtained from a man aged 45-65 years who received an inactivated influenza vaccine.

V is TRBV3-1 and J is TRBJ2-7; 9 bases agree with TRBD2. Germline lookup yields CDR1 LGHDT and CDR2 YNNKEL (reference sequence). This CDR3 comprises 15 residues. J gave up 2 bases and V 1 base, and 3 bases lay outside the gene matches. The CDR3 DNA follows: TGTGCCAGCAGCCAAGCGCCTAGCGGGGCCTACGAGCAGTACTTC. It encodes CASSQAPSGAYEQYF.

The table lists this clonotype with a few counts. The chain has TRBV5-1 and TRBJ2-7; 15 bases are a match to TRBD2. The V gene's germline CDR1 is SGHRS and CDR2 YFSETQ. This CDR3 contains 17 residues. J was trimmed by 7 bases and V by 2 bases; bases with no gene match: 10. CDR3 nucleotides: TGCGCCAGCAGCTTAGGACTAGCGGGAGGGCCGGTAAGTGAGCAGTACTTC. It translates to CASSLGLAGGPVSEQYF. Together with reference TRBV5-1 and TRBJ2-7, the CDR3 gives the full variable domain: KAGVTQTPRYLIKTRGQQVTLSCSPISGHRSVSWYQQTPGQGLQFLFEYFSETQRNKGNFPGRFSGRQFSNSRSEMNVSTLELGDSALYLCASSLGLAGGPVSEQYFGPGTRLTVT.

The chain carries TRBV10-3 and TRBJ1-3; tentative D call: TRBD1 (5 bases). V gave up 5 bases and J gave up 4 bases, with 9 bases separating them. Germline V lookup: CDR1 ENHRY, CDR2 SYGVKD. The CDR3 runs to 13 residues. This CDR3 is CAISSRGGNTIYF. The CDR3, as DNA: TGTGCCATCAGTTCTCGGGGGGGAAACACCATATATTTT.

This chain links TRBV12-3 or TRBV12-4 with TRBJ2-5; the match to TRBD2 covers 13 bases. V was pared by 3 bases and J by 3 bases, with 16 bases of the junction left unmatched. CDR3 length equals 20 residues. In DNA form, the CDR3 reads TGTGCCAGCAGTTTTATGCCGCGTTTTGGGACTAGCGGGACCGAAGAGACCCAGTACTTC. Protein: CASSFMPRFGTSGTEETQYF.

The genes are TRBV11-2 and TRBJ2-1; 8 bases are a match to TRBD1. From germline, CDR1 is SGHAT and CDR2 FQNNGV. The CDR3 is made up of 17 amino acids. V gave up 0 bases and J gave up 4 bases; unmatched junction bases: 8. The CDR3 region has the DNA TGTGCCAGCAGCTTAGACCTGGCGCAGGGGGCTTACAATGAGCAGTTCTTC. Translating gives CASSLDLAQGAYNEQFF.

This chain connects TRBV4-1 to TRBJ2-1, with TRBD2 matching over 11 bases. The CDR3 runs 16 residues. Per the germline V gene, CDR1 is MGHRA and CDR2 is YSYEKL. J gave up 8 bases and V 0 bases, and 6 bases lay outside the gene matches. DNA for the CDR3: TGCGCCAGCAGCCAAGACCCTAGCGGGAGGAGGTATGAGCAGTTCTTC. Translation gives CASSQDPSGRRYEQFF.

This sequence joins TRBV7-9 and TRBJ2-1, with 8 bases lining up with TRBD2. CDR1 and CDR2 from the germline V gene are SEHNR and FQNEAQ (reference sequence). This CDR3 contains 11 residues. CDR3 DNA sequence: TGTGTCCCCGGGGGGGTCGGTGAGCAGTTCTTC. This translates into CVPGGVGEQFF.

The CDR3 bases are TGCGCCAGCAGCGATCAGACTCCTGACAATGAGCAGTTCTTC. It encodes CASSDQTPDNEQFF. The V call is TRBV5-1, the J call TRBJ2-1; D gene uncertain. Germline loops: CDR1 SGHRS, CDR2 YFSETQ. The V end lost 4 bases, the J end lost 5 bases, and 13 bases lay between the germline ends. The CDR3 runs 14 residues. The complete variable domain, with remaining parts taken from reference TRBV5-1 and TRBJ2-1, reads KAGVTQTPRYLIKTRGQQVTLSCSPISGHRSVSWYQQTPGQGLQFLFEYFSETQRNKGNFPGRFSGRQFSNSRSEMNVSTLELGDSALYLCASSDQTPDNEQFFGPGTRLTVL.

This chain connects TRBV18 to TRBJ2-2; maybe TRBD2 (6 bases). CDR1 KGHSH and CDR2 LQKENI come from the germline V gene. The CDR3 loop spans 17 amino acids. Trimming left V 0 bases short and J 2 bases short, with 13 bases between. CDR3 residues: CASSPPLGTPNTGELFF. The CDR3 DNA reads TGTGCCAGCTCACCACCGCTAGGGACTCCTAACACCGGGGAGCTGTTTTTT. Supplemented by reference TRBV18 and TRBJ2-2, the full variable domain reads NAGVMQNPRHLVRRRGQEARLRCSPMKGHSHVYWYRQLPEEGLKFMVYLQKENIIDESGMPKERFSAEFPKEGPSILRIQQVVRGDSAAYFCASSPPLGTPNTGELFFGEGSRLTVL.

This clonotype appeared a few times. CDR3 loop: CASSFSGLASQTQYF. Written as DNA, the CDR3 is TGTGCCAGCAGCTTTTCGGGACTAGCGAGCCAGACCCAGTACTTC. This sequence joins TRBV9 and TRBJ2-5; 10 bases match TRBD2. Germline V lookup: CDR1 SGDLS, CDR2 YYNGEE. The ends lost 4 bases at V and 6 bases at J; junction bases unmatched: 9. This CDR3 is built from 15 residues. The full variable domain, with the rest looked up from reference TRBV9 and TRBJ2-5, is DSGVTQTPKHLITATGQRVTLRCSPRSGDLSVYWYQQSLDQGLQFLIQYYNGEERAKGNILERFSAQQFPDLHSELNLSSLELGDSALYFCASSFSGLASQTQYFGPGTRLLVL.

This clonotype was detected ten times or more. The chain carries TRBV7-8 and TRBJ2-1; 9 bases map to TRBD2. V shed 1 base, J shed 5 bases, and the junction held 12 bases outside the gene matches. Germline CDR1 SGHVS, CDR2 FQNEAQ. The CDR3 is 18 residues long. Here the CDR3 reads CASSLESSWLAGNNEQFF. CDR3 coding DNA: TGTGCCAGCAGCTTAGAATCCTCGTGGCTAGCGGGGAACAATGAGCAGTTCTTC. The variable domain in full, completed from reference TRBV7-8 and TRBJ2-1, reads GAGVSQSPRYKVAKRGQDVALRCDPISGHVSLFWYQQALGQGPEFLTYFQNEAQLDKSGLPSDRFFAERPEGSVSTLKIQRTQQEDSAVYLCASSLESSWLAGNNEQFFGPGTRLTVL.

The gene calls are TRBV28 and TRBJ1-5, with D maybe TRBD1 (5 bases). Germline V gene sequence: CDR1 MDHEN, CDR2 SYDVKM. Trimming pared 2 bases from V and 2 bases from J, leaving 13 bases between. The CDR3 is made up of 16 amino acids. The CDR3 here is CASSLVAGLGNQPQHF. DNA of the CDR3: TGTGCCAGCAGTTTAGTGGCAGGGCTAGGCAATCAGCCCCAGCATTTT.

This chain uses TRBV20-1 with TRBJ2-3; 15 nucleotides agree with TRBD2. This CDR3 comprises 20 residues. From germline, CDR1 is DFQATT and CDR2 SNEGSKA (reference sequence). V gave up 1 base and J gave up 1 base; unmatched junction bases: 12. CDR3 sequence (DNA): TGCAGTGCTAGAGTCATCCGGACTAGCGGGAGGGTACTGGGCACAGATACGCAGTATTTT. Amino acid sequence: CSARVIRTSGRVLGTDTQYF.

The V and J genes are TRBV3-1 and TRBJ2-1, with 12 bases aligning to TRBD2. Germline CDR1 reads LGHDT; CDR2 reads YNNKEL (reference sequence). V lost 0 bases, J lost 4 bases, and 4 bases stayed unmatched. CDR3 size: 17 residues. The CDR3 spells CASSQEALAGGYNEQFF. In DNA, the CDR3 is TGTGCCAGCAGCCAAGAGGCACTAGCGGGGGGATACAATGAGCAGTTCTTC.

This clonotype showed up just a few times. The chain recombines TRBV7-8 with TRBJ2-1, with 11 positions matching TRBD2. This CDR3 is 15 amino acids long. The V gene's germline CDR1 is SGHVS and CDR2 FQNEAQ. V was pared by 5 bases and J by 6 bases, with 6 bases of the junction left unmatched. Written as DNA, the CDR3 is TGTGCCAGCAGCCCGACTAGCGGGACTCCCAATGAGCAGTTCTTC. Translating gives CASSPTSGTPNEQFF.

This clonotype occurred many times. The chain is built from TRBV6-2 or TRBV6-3 and TRBJ2-7; 14 bases are a match to TRBD2. The CDR3 extends over 16 amino acids. Trimming at V came to 8 bases and at J to 4 bases, leaving 10 bases not matched to a gene. Per germline, CDR1 MNHEY and CDR2 SVGEGT. In DNA, the CDR3 is TGTGCCAGCCGAAATGGCGGGACTAGCGGGGGTTACGAGCAGTACTTC. Its translation is CASRNGGTSGGYEQYF.

At least ten counts were recorded for this clonotype. This chain links TRBV24-1 with TRBJ2-1; the match to TRBD2 covers 10 bases. Trimming at V came to 8 bases and at J to 5 bases, leaving 8 bases not matched to a gene. The CDR3 consists of 15 residues. Germline V gene sequence: CDR1 KGHDR, CDR2 SFDVKD. CDR3 bases: TGTGCCACCACCCCAGCGGGAGGGCCGGACAATGAGCAGTTCTTC. The encoded protein is CATTPAGGPDNEQFF.

The V gene is TRBV24-1, the J gene TRBJ2-1; 8 bases agree with TRBD2. This CDR3 is 16 amino acids long. CDR1 KGHDR and CDR2 SFDVKD come from the germline V gene. With V trimmed by 4 bases and J by 8 bases, 12 bases remained unmatched. CDR3 region: CATSDGSGEMGDEQFF. Written as DNA, the CDR3 is TGTGCCACCAGTGACGGTAGCGGGGAGATGGGGGATGAGCAGTTCTTC.

This clonotype was seen only a few times. The chain carries TRBV6-5 and TRBJ1-2; unclear D gene. The CDR3 has 13 amino acids. The V gene's germline CDR1 is MNHEY and CDR2 SVGAGI. Trimming shortened V by 2 bases and J by 0 bases, and 4 bases separated the two germline ends. In DNA, the CDR3 is TGTGCCAGCAGTTACGCCGCTAACTATGGCTACACCTTC. Amino acid sequence: CASSYAANYGYTF.

This clonotype showed up just a few times. The chain recombines TRBV11-2 with TRBJ1-1; the D gene is possibly TRBD1 (5 bases). CDR3 size: 14 residues. Trimming took 1 base from V and 2 from J, leaving 8 bases between them. The germline gives CDR1 SGHAT, CDR2 FQNNGV. CDR3 in DNA: TGTGCCAGCAGCTTAGCACAGGAAAACACTGAAGCTTTCTTT. Protein product: CASSLAQENTEAFF.